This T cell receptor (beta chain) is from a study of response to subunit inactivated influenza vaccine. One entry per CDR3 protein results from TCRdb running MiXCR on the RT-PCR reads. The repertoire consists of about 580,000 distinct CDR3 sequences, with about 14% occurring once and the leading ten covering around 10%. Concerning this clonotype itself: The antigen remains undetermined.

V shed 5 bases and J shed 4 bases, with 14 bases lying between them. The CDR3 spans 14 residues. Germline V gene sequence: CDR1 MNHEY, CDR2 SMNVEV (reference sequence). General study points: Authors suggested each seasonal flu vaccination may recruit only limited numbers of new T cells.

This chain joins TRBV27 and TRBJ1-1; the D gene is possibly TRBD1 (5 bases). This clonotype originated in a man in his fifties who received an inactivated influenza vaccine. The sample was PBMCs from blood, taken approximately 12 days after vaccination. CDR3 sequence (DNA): TGTGCCAGCAGTCAGACCCTAAGGGGCACTGAAGCTTTCTTT. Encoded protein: CASSQTLRGTEAFF.